The rows below give T cell receptor beta chains drawn from one sample of a study of beta chain bispecific antibodies for T cell cancers. MiXCR was run by TCRdb on the 5' RACE reads, yielding one entry per CDR3 protein. The sample records 15,000 to 20,000 distinct CDR3 sequences, 2.1% being singletons. The antigens for these receptors are not known. The specimen sequenced was healthy donor T cells cultured with leukemia cells. Receptors were obtained from a human donor in good health. Some clones in this sample may be carry-over from other donors' samples. Both conserved end residues are part of each CDR3. The D gene is left open where the match is weak. Each size is once, few or many counts, or a class when the clone is expanded.

>TRBD2|TRBJ2-1|many|TRBV20-1
CSASLAGALYNEQFF
TGCAGTGCTAGCCTAGCGGGGGCCTTATACAATGAGCAGTTCTTC
>NA|TRBJ1-5|many|TRBV30
CAWSDKGLWSQPQHF
TGTGCCTGGAGTGACAAGGGCTTGTGGAGTCAGCCCCAGCATTTT
>NA|TRBJ2-7|many|TRBV7-9
CASSLTGEYEQYF
TGTGCCAGCAGCTTAACAGGCGAATACGAGCAGTACTTC
>TRBD1|TRBJ2-5|many|TRBV19
CASRRTGRETQYF
TGTGCCAGTCGCCGGACAGGGCGAGAGACCCAGTACTTC
>TRBD1|TRBJ1-6|many|TRBV5-1
CASSPRDRGNSPLHF
TGCGCCAGCAGCCCCCGGGACAGGGGGAATTCACCCCTCCACTTT
>NA|TRBJ1-1|few|TRBV13
CASSPGTLGTEAFF
TGTGCCAGCAGCCCCGGGACCCTGGGGACTGAAGCTTTCTTT
>NA|TRBJ1-5|many|TRBV13
CASSLGTGNQPQHF
TGTGCCAGCAGCTTAGGGACAGGCAATCAGCCCCAGCATTTT
>TRBD2|TRBJ2-1|few|TRBV29-1
CSVEDPGLAGAGFF
TGCAGCGTTGAAGACCCGGGACTAGCGGGGGCGGGGTTCTTC
>TRBD2|TRBJ2-2|many|TRBV10-3
CAISEERGGGFNTGELFF
TGTGCCATCAGTGAGGAAAGGGGCGGGGGATTTAACACCGGGGAGCTGTTTTTT
>TRBD1|TRBJ2-7|many|TRBV7-6
CASSLEAQGAGSHEQYF
TGTGCCAGCAGCTTAGAAGCCCAGGGGGCAGGGTCCCACGAGCAGTACTTC
>NA|TRBJ1-1|many|TRBV28
CASSLMRGIGSNTEAFF
TGTGCCAGCAGTTTAATGAGGGGGATTGGGTCCAACACTGAAGCTTTCTTT
>NA|TRBJ2-3|many|TRBV20-1
CSAPGISSTDTQYF
TGCAGTGCTCCAGGGATTTCTAGCACAGATACGCAGTATTTT
>NA|TRBJ2-2|medium-sized|TRBV6-6
CASSYWTEITGELFF
TGTGCCAGCAGTTACTGGACAGAAATTACCGGGGAGCTGTTTTTT
>NA|TRBJ1-1|many|TRBV29-1
CSVDILQAGTEAFF
TGCAGCGTTGATATCCTGCAGGCGGGGACTGAAGCTTTCTTT
>NA|TRBJ2-7|many|TRBV20-1
CSARDLTYEQYF
TGCAGTGCTAGAGATCTAACCTACGAGCAGTACTTC
>NA|TRBJ2-7|medium-sized|TRBV20-1
CSAREGALNPYEQYF
TGCAGTGCTAGAGAGGGGGCCCTCAACCCCTACGAGCAGTACTTC
>NA|TRBJ2-7|many|TRBV5-4
CASSFGGFEQYF
TGTGCCAGCAGCTTCGGGGGCTTCGAGCAGTACTTC